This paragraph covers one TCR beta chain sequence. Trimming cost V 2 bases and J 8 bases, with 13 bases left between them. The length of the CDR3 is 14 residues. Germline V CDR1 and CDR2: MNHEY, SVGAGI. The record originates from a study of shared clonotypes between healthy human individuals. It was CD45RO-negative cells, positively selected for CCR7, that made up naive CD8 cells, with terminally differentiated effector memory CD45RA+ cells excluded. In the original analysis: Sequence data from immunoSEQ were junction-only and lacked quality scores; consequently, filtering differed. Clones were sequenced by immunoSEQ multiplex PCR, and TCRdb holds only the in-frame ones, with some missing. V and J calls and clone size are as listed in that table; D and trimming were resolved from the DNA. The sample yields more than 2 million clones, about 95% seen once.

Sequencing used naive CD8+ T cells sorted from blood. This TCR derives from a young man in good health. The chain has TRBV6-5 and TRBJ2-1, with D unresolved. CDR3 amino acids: CASSYDRAGDEQFF. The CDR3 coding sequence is TGTGCCAGCAGTTACGACCGTGCCGGCGATGAGCAGTTCTTC.